These 30 T cell receptor beta chains came from one sample sequenced in a study of T cells in Graves' hyperthyroidism and ophthalmopathy. Authors of the study amplified TCR beta CDR3 regions from RNA transcripts. HTBI primers were employed in a first-round RT-PCR of the TCR CDR3. Using its own MiXCR run on the multiplex PCR reads, TCRdb lists one record per CDR3 protein. Among roughly 380,000 distinct CDR3 sequences listed, about an eighth were seen once. Source material: blood. The receptor set was obtained from a woman aged 18-30 years with Graves' hyperthyroidism.

This clonotype occurred many times. The chain employs TRBV29-1 and TRBJ2-1, with 8 bases fitting TRBD2. Germline CDR1 and CDR2: SQVTM and ANQGSEA. With 5 bases clipped from V and 2 bases from J, the junction kept 2 bases outside the gene matches. This CDR3 contains 13 residues. The CDR3: CSVTGGTYNEQFF. Here the CDR3 DNA reads TGCAGCGTTACGGGAGGGACCTACAATGAGCAGTTCTTC.

Ten or more counts support this clonotype. The chain combines TRBV6-1 with TRBJ1-3; 7 bases are shared with TRBD1. Trimming cost V 0 bases and J 2 bases; bases outside gene matches: 1. CDR1 and CDR2 from the germline V gene are MNHNS and SASEGT. The CDR3 extends over 15 amino acids. DNA for the CDR3: TGTGCCAGCAGTGAAGCCGACAGGGCTGGAAACACCATATATTTT. It encodes CASSEADRAGNTIYF.

The chain combines TRBV9 with TRBJ2-7; 10 positions agree with TRBD1. Germline V gene lookup returns CDR1 SGDLS and CDR2 YYNGEE. J was trimmed by 2 bases and V by 5 bases; bases with no gene match: 13. CDR3 length: 17 residues. The CDR3, as DNA: TGTGCCAGCAGTTCCGCCGGGACAGGGGAAATTGCCTACGAGCAGTACTTC. Protein product: CASSSAGTGEIAYEQYF.

In this sample, this clonotype turned up a few times. Since a much larger clone is just one base distant, this may be a read error. The CDR3 end shows no conserved phenylalanine or tryptophan, and so a read error is likely. The CDR3 is CASSPLAEGAEAFL. The CDR3 DNA sequence: TGTGCCAGCAGCCCTCTGGCGGAGGGGGCTGAAGCTTTCCTT. This chain links TRBV9 with TRBJ1-1; TRBD1 is a possible D gene (6 bases). The CDR3 loop spans 14 amino acids. The germline CDR1 and CDR2 sequences are SGDLS and YYNGEE. The ends were cut back, 4 bases at V and 6 bases at J, with 16 bases in the middle.

This clonotype showed up many times. This chain uses TRBV12-3 or TRBV12-4 with TRBJ2-1; 8 positions match TRBD1. This CDR3 region has 16 residues. The V gene end was trimmed by 5 bases and the J gene end by 4 bases; junction bases not matched to a gene: 10. In DNA, the CDR3 is TGTGCCAGCAGTCCCCCGGGACAGGACCTGTACAATGAGCAGTTCTTC. Translating gives CASSPPGQDLYNEQFF.

This clonotype came up many times. The chain links TRBV28 to TRBJ2-1; TRBD1 matches 8 bases. The germline gives CDR1 MDHEN, CDR2 SYDVKM. This CDR3 has 17 residues. Trimming took 7 bases from V and 3 from J; bases not matched to a gene: 14. DNA for the CDR3: TGTGCCAGCAACCCCGAAGGAGACAGGGGCTTCTACAATGAGCAGTTCTTC. Amino acids: CASNPEGDRGFYNEQFF.

This clonotype was seen at least ten times. The chain joins TRBV20-1 to TRBJ2-1; D uncertain. V shed 4 bases and J shed 9 bases, with 7 bases lying between them. The germline CDR1 and CDR2 sequences are DFQATT and SNEGSKA (reference sequence). The CDR3 is made up of 10 amino acids. The CDR3 reads CSAIFFEQFF. CDR3 sequence (DNA): TGCAGTGCTATTTTCTTTGAGCAGTTCTTC.

CDR3 protein: CASSSVQQGAGNEKLFF. The CDR3 coding sequence is TGTGCCAGCAGTTCGGTGCAACAGGGGGCCGGAAATGAAAAACTGTTTTTT. The chain couples TRBV12-3 or TRBV12-4 to TRBJ1-4; TRBD1 agrees at 9 bases. The CDR3 has 17 amino acids. The J segment lost 5 bases and the V segment lost 4 bases, leaving 11 bases of the junction unmatched.

This clonotype was recorded at least ten times. This chain uses TRBV7-9 with TRBJ2-3; 7 bases align to TRBD1. With V trimmed by 5 bases and J by 5 bases, 7 bases remained unmatched. This CDR3 has 14 residues. The V gene's germline CDR1 is SEHNR and CDR2 FQNEAQ (reference sequence). The CDR3 loop is CASSPTGAGDTQYF. The CDR3, as DNA: TGTGCCAGCAGCCCAACAGGGGCTGGAGATACGCAGTATTTT.

The chain carries TRBV19 and TRBJ2-1; a possible D gene is TRBD2 (5 bases). The CDR3 covers 17 residues. CDR1 is LNHDA, CDR2 SQIVND, per germline (reference sequence). The ends were cut back, 0 bases at V and 4 bases at J, with 16 bases in the middle. Here the CDR3 reads CASSIDHSRGFYNEQFF. The CDR3 DNA is TGTGCCAGTAGTATAGATCACTCTCGGGGATTTTACAATGAGCAGTTCTTC.

This clonotype was picked up a small number of times. The chain joins TRBV3-1 to TRBJ2-7; weak D call: TRBD1 (6 bases). The CDR3 length is 14 residues. Germline-derived CDR1 and CDR2 are LGHDT and YNNKEL (reference sequence). V lost 1 base to trimming and J lost 7 bases, with 14 bases between them. The CDR3 DNA is TGTGCCAGCAGCCAAGCAGGGGCTCGTGAGGAGCAGTACTTC. Translation: CASSQAGAREEQYF.

Many counts were recorded for this clonotype. V usage is TRBV2 and J usage is TRBJ2-1; D remains unclear. The germline CDR1 and CDR2 sequences are SNHLY and FYNNEI. Trimming cost V 2 bases and J 9 bases, with 14 bases left between them. CDR3 size: 14 residues. CDR3 coding DNA: TGTGCCAGCAGTGAAAAAGGGTTTTGGGTTGAGCAGTTCTTC. Encoded protein: CASSEKGFWVEQFF.

This chain connects TRBV7-9 to TRBJ2-7, with 7 bases fitting TRBD1. CDR3 size: 16 residues. With 3 bases clipped from V and 0 bases from J, the junction kept 8 bases outside the gene matches. Germline CDR1 is SEHNR and CDR2 is FQNEAQ (reference sequence). CDR3 region: CASSFYGQESSYEQYF. The DNA of the CDR3 is TGTGCCAGCAGCTTCTACGGACAGGAGAGCTCCTACGAGCAGTACTTC.

J is TRBJ1-5 and V is TRBV7-9; D remains unclear. CDR1 and CDR2 (germline): SEHNR, FQNEAQ (reference sequence). This CDR3 is 11 amino acids long. Trimming took off 5 bases at V and 13 bases at J, with 12 bases between the two ends. The CDR3 region has the DNA TGTGCCAGCAGCCACGACAAGATACAGCATTTT. Its protein is CASSHDKIQHF.

This clonotype was seen repeatedly, ten times or more. This chain uses TRBV28 with TRBJ2-5, with 9 bases aligning to TRBD2. The CDR3 length is 14 residues. J gave up 3 bases and V 11 bases, and 10 bases lay outside the gene matches. Looked up from germline, CDR1 is MDHEN and CDR2 is SYDVKM. CDR3 bases: TGTGCCGTGACCCGACTAGCGGAAAAAGAGACCCAGTACTTC. Its translation: CAVTRLAEKETQYF.

This clonotype was observed a few times. The CDR3 protein is CASSREKGGTYGYTF. The CDR3 nucleotides are TGCGCCAGCAGCCGAGAGAAAGGGGGGACCTATGGCTACACCTTC. The chain carries TRBV4-3 and TRBJ1-2; a weak D match, TRBD1 (6 bases). Germline CDR1 reads LGHNA; CDR2 reads YSLEER. This CDR3 is built from 15 residues. V gave up 4 bases and J gave up 4 bases, with 16 bases separating them.

In its sample, this clonotype was seen many times. The chain is built from TRBV29-1 and TRBJ1-1, with D possibly matching TRBD1 (5 bases). Trimming took 5 bases from V and 0 from J, leaving 16 bases between them. CDR1 is SQVTM and CDR2 is ANQGSEA in the germline V gene. The CDR3 extends over 15 amino acids. The CDR3 DNA is TGCAGCGTTCTCCCCCGATTACAGGTGAACACTGAAGCTTTCTTT. Amino acids: CSVLPRLQVNTEAFF. The full variable domain, with the rest looked up from reference TRBV29-1 and TRBJ1-1, is SAVISQKPSRDICQRGTSLTIQCQVDSQVTMMFWYRQQPGQSLTLIATANQGSEATYESGFVIDKFPISRPNLTFSTLTVSNMSPEDSSIYLCSVLPRLQVNTEAFFGQGTRLTVV.

This clonotype has ten or more counts. The rearrangement uses TRBV20-1 and TRBJ2-7; D assignment may be TRBD1 or TRBD2 (8 bases each). The V gene lost 6 bases and the J gene lost 3 bases, with 15 bases spanning the gap. Germline CDR1 is DFQATT and CDR2 is SNEGSKA (reference sequence). The CDR3 loop spans 13 amino acids. The CDR3 nucleotides read TGCAGTGCCGGGGGGGACAGGATCTACGAGCAGTACTTC. Translating gives CSAGGDRIYEQYF.

At least ten counts were recorded for this clonotype. CDR3 residues: CASSSSGEDYEQYF. The CDR3 DNA sequence: TGTGCCAGCAGCTCCTCAGGCGAAGACTACGAGCAGTACTTC. V gene TRBV7-6 combines with J gene TRBJ2-7, with D unclear. Germline V gene data show CDR1 as SGHVS and CDR2 as FNYEAQ. The CDR3 has 14 residues. Trimming shortened V by 4 bases and J by 3 bases, and 13 bases separated the two germline ends.

This clonotype was observed many times. The rearrangement uses TRBV20-1 and TRBJ2-3, with TRBD1 matching over 9 bases. The ends lost 6 bases at V and 0 bases at J; junction bases unmatched: 13. The CDR3 consists of 17 residues. The germline CDR1 and CDR2 sequences are DFQATT and SNEGSKA (reference sequence). CDR3 residues: CSATGGAGTSSTDTQYF. Here the CDR3 DNA reads TGCAGTGCAACAGGGGGCGCGGGTACCTCTAGCACAGATACGCAGTATTTT.

This chain connects TRBV18 to TRBJ2-3; 7 bases align to TRBD2. Looked up from germline, CDR1 is KGHSH and CDR2 is LQKENI. This CDR3 has 15 residues. Losses at the gene ends were 3 bases for V and 0 bases for J; bases not matched to a gene: 3. CDR3: CASSPRESSTDTQYF. The CDR3 DNA sequence: TGTGCCAGCTCACCGCGGGAGTCTAGCACAGATACGCAGTATTTT.

In its sample, this clonotype was seen many times. The chain couples TRBV28 to TRBJ2-2; perhaps TRBD2 as D (6 bases). Trimming left V 6 bases short and J 6 bases short, with 11 bases between. Germline loops: CDR1 MDHEN, CDR2 SYDVKM. This CDR3 is built from 13 residues. The CDR3 region has the DNA TGTGCCAGCAGCGAGAGCGGGCCCGGGGAGCTGTTTTTT. Encoded protein: CASSESGPGELFF.

This clonotype was observed a handful of times. CDR3 protein: CASTPIGGSTGELFF. DNA of the CDR3: TGTGCCAGCACCCCGATAGGGGGGAGCACCGGGGAGCTGTTTTTT. The rearrangement links TRBV12-3 or TRBV12-4 to TRBJ2-2, with D perhaps TRBD1 or TRBD2 (6 bases each). The length of the CDR3 is 15 residues. Trimming removed 7 bases from V and 4 bases from J, with 16 bases in between.

This clonotype was observed many times. V gene TRBV28 combines with J gene TRBJ1-1; D is unresolved. The germline V gene encodes CDR1 MDHEN and CDR2 SYDVKM. V gave up 3 bases and J gave up 8 bases, with 7 bases separating them. The CDR3 runs 11 residues. CDR3 region: CASSFVAEAFF. The CDR3 DNA follows: TGTGCCAGCAGTTTTGTTGCCGAAGCTTTCTTT.

This clonotype appeared a few times. The rearrangement links TRBV6-1 to TRBJ2-1; a possible D gene is TRBD1 (5 bases). V was trimmed by 8 bases and J by 10 bases, leaving 18 bases between them. Germline CDR1 MNHNS, CDR2 SASEGT. The CDR3 sequence is 13 residues long. This CDR3 reads CASRGSSKGEQFF. The CDR3 coding sequence is TGTGCCAGCCGCGGCAGCTCCAAGGGGGAGCAGTTCTTC.

The V gene is TRBV19, the J gene TRBJ2-1, with a weak D call TRBD2 (6 bases). The CDR3 is made up of 15 amino acids. Per the germline V gene, CDR1 is LNHDA and CDR2 is SQIVND (reference sequence). V was trimmed by 4 bases and J by 2 bases, leaving 12 bases between them. The DNA of the CDR3 is TGTGCCAGTAGTAGGGGACTTTCAACCTACAATGAGCAGTTCTTC. Residues: CASSRGLSTYNEQFF.

The gene calls are TRBV7-9 and TRBJ1-4; D gene unclear. Germline V gene lookup returns CDR1 SEHNR and CDR2 FQNEAQ (reference sequence). The CDR3 contains 15 residues. V lost 2 bases and J lost 0, with 7 bases in between. For the CDR3, the DNA is TGTGCCAGCAGCTTATCGACCGCAACTAATGAAAAACTGTTTTTT. Its translation is CASSLSTATNEKLFF.

On this clonotype: A much larger clone differs from this one at a single base, so this may be a read error. This chain joins TRBV28 and TRBJ2-5; D is unresolved. V shed 7 bases and J shed 4 bases, with 13 bases lying between them. The CDR3 has 13 residues. Germline values: CDR1 MDHEN, CDR2 SYDVKM. CDR3 in amino acids: CASTKTEVETQYF. The CDR3 DNA follows: TGTGCCAGCACCAAAACAGAGGTAGAGACCCAGTACTTC.

This clonotype was seen at least ten times. The chain has TRBV20-1 and TRBJ2-3; 9 nucleotides align to TRBD2. The ends lost 6 bases at V and 3 bases at J; junction bases unmatched: 7. Looked up from germline, CDR1 is DFQATT and CDR2 is SNEGSKA (reference sequence). This CDR3 spans 14 amino acids. CDR3: CSAQRLAVTDTQYF. The CDR3 bases are TGCAGTGCGCAACGACTAGCGGTGACAGATACGCAGTATTTT.

Many counts were recorded for this clonotype. J is TRBJ2-7 and V is TRBV20-1, with 7 bases identical to TRBD2. The CDR3 length is 12 residues. Germline-derived CDR1 and CDR2 are DFQATT and SNEGSKA (reference sequence). V lost 3 bases to trimming and J lost 6 bases; unmatched junction nucleotides: 5. The CDR3 DNA sequence: TGCAGTGCTAGTCGGGGAGGGTTCGAGCAGTACTTC. Amino acids: CSASRGGFEQYF.